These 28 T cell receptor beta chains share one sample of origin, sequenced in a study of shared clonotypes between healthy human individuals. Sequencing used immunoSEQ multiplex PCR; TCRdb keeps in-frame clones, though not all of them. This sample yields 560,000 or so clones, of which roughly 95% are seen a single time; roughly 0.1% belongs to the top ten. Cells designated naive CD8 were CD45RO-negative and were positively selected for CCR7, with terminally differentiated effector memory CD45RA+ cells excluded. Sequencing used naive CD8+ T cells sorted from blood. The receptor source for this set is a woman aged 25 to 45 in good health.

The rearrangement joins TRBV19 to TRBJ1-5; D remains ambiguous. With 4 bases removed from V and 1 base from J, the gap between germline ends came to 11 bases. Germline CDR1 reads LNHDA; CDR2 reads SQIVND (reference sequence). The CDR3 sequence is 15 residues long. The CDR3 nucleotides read TGTGCCAGTAGTAACCCCCTAGGGAGCAATCAGCCCCAGCATTTT. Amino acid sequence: CASSNPLGSNQPQHF.

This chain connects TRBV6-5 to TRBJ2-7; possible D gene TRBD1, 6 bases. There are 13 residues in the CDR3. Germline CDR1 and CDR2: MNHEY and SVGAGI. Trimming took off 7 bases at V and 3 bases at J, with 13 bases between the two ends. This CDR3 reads CASKEGTSYEQYF. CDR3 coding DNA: TGTGCCAGCAAAGAAGGGACAAGCTACGAGCAGTACTTC.

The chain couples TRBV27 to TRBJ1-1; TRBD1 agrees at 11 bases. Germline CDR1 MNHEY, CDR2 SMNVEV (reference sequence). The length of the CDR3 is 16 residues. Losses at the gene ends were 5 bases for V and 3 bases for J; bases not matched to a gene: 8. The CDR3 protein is CASSRTGGFMDTEAFF. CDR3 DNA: TGTGCCAGCAGTCGGACAGGGGGCTTTATGGACACTGAAGCTTTCTTT.

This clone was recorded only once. The CDR3 region has the DNA TGTGCCACCAGCACTGGGGAGCCGGGACTAGCGGGACCGTTTCTCGCCTACGAGCAGTACTTC. It is translated as CATSTGEPGLAGPFLAYEQYF. The chain combines TRBV15 with TRBJ2-7; 13 bases fit TRBD2. The trim removed 4 bases at V and 2 bases at J, leaving 20 bases unmatched. This CDR3 spans 21 amino acids. Looked up from germline, CDR1 is LNHNV and CDR2 is YYDKDF (reference sequence).

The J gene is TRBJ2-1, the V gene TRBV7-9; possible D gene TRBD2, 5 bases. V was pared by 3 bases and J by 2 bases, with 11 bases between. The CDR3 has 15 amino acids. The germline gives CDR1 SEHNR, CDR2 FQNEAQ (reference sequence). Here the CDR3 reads CASSLSLAPYNEQFF. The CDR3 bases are TGTGCCAGCAGCTTGTCTTTAGCGCCCTACAATGAGCAGTTCTTC.

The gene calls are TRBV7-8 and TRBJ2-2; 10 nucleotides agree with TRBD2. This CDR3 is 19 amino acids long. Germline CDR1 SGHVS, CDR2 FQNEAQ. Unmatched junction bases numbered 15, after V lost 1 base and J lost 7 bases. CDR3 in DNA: TGTGCCAGCAGCTTAGAGATTTGGATAGCGGGAGGAATGGACGGGGAGCTGTTTTTT. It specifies CASSLEIWIAGGMDGELFF.

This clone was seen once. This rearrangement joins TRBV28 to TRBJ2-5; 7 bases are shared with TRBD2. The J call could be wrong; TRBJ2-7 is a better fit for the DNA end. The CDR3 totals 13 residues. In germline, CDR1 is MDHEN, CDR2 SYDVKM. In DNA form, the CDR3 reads TGTGCCAGCAGCCCCGGACTAGACAACGAGCAGTACTTC. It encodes CASSPGLDNEQYF.

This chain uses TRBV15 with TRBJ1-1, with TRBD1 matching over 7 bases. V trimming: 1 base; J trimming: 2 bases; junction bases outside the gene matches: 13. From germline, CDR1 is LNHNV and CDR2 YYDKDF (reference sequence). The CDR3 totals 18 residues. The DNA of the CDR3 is TGTGCCACCAGCAGAGGGACAGGAGGAGGTCCTAGTAACACTGAAGCTTTCTTT. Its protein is CATSRGTGGGPSNTEAFF.

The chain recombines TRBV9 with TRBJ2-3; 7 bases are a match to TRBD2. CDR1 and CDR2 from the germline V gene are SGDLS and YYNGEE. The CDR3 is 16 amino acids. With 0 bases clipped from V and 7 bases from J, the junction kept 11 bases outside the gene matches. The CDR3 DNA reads TGTGCCAGCAGCGTAGTTGGTACGGGACTAACCAATACGCAGTATTTT. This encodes CASSVVGTGLTNTQYF.

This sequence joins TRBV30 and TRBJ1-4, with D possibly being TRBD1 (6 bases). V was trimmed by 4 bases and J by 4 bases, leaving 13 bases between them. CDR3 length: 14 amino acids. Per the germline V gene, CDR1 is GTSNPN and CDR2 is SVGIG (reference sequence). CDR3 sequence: CAWKSRGRNEKLFF. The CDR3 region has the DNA TGTGCCTGGAAGAGCAGGGGTCGTAATGAAAAACTGTTTTTT.

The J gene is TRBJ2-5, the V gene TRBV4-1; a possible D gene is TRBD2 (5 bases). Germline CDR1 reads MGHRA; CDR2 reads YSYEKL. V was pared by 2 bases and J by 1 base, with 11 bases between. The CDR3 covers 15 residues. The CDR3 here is CASSQNRGLQETQYF. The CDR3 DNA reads TGCGCCAGCAGCCAAAATCGAGGGCTCCAAGAGACCCAGTACTTC.

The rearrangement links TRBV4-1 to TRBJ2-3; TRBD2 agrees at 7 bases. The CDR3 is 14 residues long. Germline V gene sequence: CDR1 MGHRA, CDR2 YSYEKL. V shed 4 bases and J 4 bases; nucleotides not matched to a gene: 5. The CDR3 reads CASSPTSVSDTQYF. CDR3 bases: TGCGCCAGCAGCCCTACTAGCGTTTCAGATACGCAGTATTTT.

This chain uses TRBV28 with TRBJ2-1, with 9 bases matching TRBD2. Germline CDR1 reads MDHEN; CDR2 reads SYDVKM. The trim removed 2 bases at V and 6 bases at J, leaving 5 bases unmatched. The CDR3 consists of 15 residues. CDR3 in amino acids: CASSLVGLAANEQFF. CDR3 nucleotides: TGTGCCAGCAGTTTAGTGGGACTAGCTGCCAATGAGCAGTTCTTC.

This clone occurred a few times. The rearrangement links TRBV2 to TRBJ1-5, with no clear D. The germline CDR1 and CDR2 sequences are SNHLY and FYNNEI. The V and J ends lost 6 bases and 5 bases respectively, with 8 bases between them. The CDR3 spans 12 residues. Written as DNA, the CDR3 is TGTGCCAGCAGGGCCCCGGATCAGCCCCAGCATTTT. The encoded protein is CASRAPDQPQHF.

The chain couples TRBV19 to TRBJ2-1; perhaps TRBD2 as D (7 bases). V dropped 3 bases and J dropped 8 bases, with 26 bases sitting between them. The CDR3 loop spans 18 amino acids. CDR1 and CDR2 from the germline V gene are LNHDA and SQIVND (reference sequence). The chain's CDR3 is CASSMPWGAGEGHDEQFF. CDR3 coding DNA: TGTGCCAGTAGTATGCCCTGGGGGGCAGGGGAGGGGCACGATGAGCAGTTCTTC.

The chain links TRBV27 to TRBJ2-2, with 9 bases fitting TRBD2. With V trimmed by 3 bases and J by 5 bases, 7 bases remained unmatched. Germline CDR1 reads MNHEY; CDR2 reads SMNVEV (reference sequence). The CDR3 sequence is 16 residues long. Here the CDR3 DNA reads TGTGCCAGCAGTTTTGACGCGGGAGGGGGGACCGGGGAGCTGTTTTTT. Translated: CASSFDAGGGTGELFF.

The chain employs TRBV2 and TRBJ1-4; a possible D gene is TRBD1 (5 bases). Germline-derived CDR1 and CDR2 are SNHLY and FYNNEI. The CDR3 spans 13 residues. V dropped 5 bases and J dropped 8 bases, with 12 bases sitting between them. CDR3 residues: CASSRGPVEKLFF. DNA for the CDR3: TGTGCCAGCAGTAGGGGCCCCGTAGAAAAACTGTTTTTT.

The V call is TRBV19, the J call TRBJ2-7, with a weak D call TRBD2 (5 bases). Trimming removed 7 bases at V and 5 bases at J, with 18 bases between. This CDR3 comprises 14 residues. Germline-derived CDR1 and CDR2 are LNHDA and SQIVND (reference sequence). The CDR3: CASTSDGETHEQYF. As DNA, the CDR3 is TGTGCCAGTACCTCGGACGGGGAGACCCACGAGCAGTACTTC.

The CDR3 protein is CASSEDLRGANEKLFF. Written as DNA, the CDR3 is TGTGCCAGCAGTGAAGATCTGAGAGGTGCTAATGAAAAACTGTTTTTT. The genes are TRBV6-1 and TRBJ1-4, with D unclear. The CDR3 has 16 residues. Germline V gives CDR1 MNHNS, CDR2 SASEGT. The V end lost 1 base, the J end lost 3 bases, and 12 bases lay between the germline ends.

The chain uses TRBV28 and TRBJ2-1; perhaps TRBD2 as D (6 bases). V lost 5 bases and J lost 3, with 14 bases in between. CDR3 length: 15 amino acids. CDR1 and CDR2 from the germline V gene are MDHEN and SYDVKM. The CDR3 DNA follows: TGTGCCAGCAGTACCGGGACTTACCTCTACAATGAGCAGTTCTTC. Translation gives CASSTGTYLYNEQFF.

The chain's CDR3 is CASSLPEELTDTQYF. CDR3 sequence (DNA): TGTGCCAGCAGTTTACCTGAGGAACTCACAGATACGCAGTATTTT. The V gene is TRBV28, the J gene TRBJ2-3, with D unclear. Germline CDR1 MDHEN, CDR2 SYDVKM. The CDR3 is 15 residues long. Trimming cost V 2 bases and J 2 bases, with 11 bases left between them. The full variable domain, completed using reference TRBV28 and TRBJ2-3, is DVKVTQSSRYLVKRTGEKVFLECVQDMDHENMFWYRQDPGLGLRLIYFSYDVKMKEKGDIPEGYSVSREKKERFSLILESASTNQTSMYLCASSLPEELTDTQYFGPGTRLTVL.

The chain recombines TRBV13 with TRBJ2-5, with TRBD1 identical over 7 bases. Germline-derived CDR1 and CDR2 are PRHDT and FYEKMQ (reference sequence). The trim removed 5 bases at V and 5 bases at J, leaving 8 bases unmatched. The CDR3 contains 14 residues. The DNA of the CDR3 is TGTGCCAGCAGCCCTGGACAGGTTGGGGAGACCCAGTACTTC. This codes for CASSPGQVGETQYF.

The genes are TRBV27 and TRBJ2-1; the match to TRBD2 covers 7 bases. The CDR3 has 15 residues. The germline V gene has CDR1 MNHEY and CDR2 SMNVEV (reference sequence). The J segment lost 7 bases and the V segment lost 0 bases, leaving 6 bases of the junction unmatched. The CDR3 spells CASSLSTGRPNEQFF. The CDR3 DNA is TGTGCCAGCAGTTTATCTACCGGGAGGCCGAATGAGCAGTTCTTC.

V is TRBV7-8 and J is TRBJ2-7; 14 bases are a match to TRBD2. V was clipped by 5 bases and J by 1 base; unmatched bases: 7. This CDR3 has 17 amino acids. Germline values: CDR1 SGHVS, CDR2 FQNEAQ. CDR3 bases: TGTGCCAGCAGCGCGGGACTAGCGGGGGCCGAATCCTACGAGCAGTACTTC. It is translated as CASSAGLAGAESYEQYF.

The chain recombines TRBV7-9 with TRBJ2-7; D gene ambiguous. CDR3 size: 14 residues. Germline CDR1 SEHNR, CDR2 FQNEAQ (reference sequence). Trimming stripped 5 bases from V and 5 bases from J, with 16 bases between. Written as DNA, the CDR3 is TGTGCCAGCAGCCCATTGTTAGCCCCCCACGAGCAGTACTTC. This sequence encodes CASSPLLAPHEQYF.

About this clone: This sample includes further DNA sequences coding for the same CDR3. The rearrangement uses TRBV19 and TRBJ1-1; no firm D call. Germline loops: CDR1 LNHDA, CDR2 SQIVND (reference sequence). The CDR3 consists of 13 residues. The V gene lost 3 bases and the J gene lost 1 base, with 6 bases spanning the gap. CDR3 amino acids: CASSIQGNTEAFF. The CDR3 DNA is TGTGCCAGTAGTATTCAAGGGAACACTGAAGCTTTCTTT.

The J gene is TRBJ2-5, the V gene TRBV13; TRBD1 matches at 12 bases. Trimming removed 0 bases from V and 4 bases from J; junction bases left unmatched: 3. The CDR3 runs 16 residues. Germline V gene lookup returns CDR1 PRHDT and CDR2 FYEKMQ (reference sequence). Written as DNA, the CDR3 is TGTGCCAGCAGCTTAGGGGGGACAGGGGGCTTAGAGACCCAGTACTTC. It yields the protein CASSLGGTGGLETQYF.

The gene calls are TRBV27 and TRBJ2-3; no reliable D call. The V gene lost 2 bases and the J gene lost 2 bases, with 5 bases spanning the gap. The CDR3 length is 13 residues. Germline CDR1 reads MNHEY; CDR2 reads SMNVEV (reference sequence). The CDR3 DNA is TGTGCCAGCAGTTTACAGATCACAGATACGCAGTATTTT. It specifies CASSLQITDTQYF.